Below are 10 T cell receptor beta chains sequenced from a single sample in a study of blood T cell repertoires in COVID-19. Profiling relied on immunoSEQ multiplex PCR, and the TCRdb table lists in-frame clones only, not all of them. The profile shows about 370,000 clones, around 91% of them singletons. Specimen: PBMCs or T cells enriched from blood (not recorded which). The receptors derive from a man younger than 35 who had recovered from COVID-19.

The chain recombines TRBV27 with TRBJ2-5; 7 nucleotides line up with TRBD1. V was pared by 4 bases and J by 3 bases, with 5 bases of the junction left unmatched. This CDR3 has 14 amino acids. CDR1 is MNHEY, CDR2 SMNVEV, per germline (reference sequence). The CDR3 coding sequence is TGTGCCAGCAGTTCCTATACAGGGGAAGAGACCCAGTACTTC. Translation gives CASSSYTGEETQYF.

This clone has only a few counts. The rearrangement uses TRBV28 and TRBJ2-2, with a possible D match to TRBD1 (6 bases). The CDR3 runs 14 residues. Germline-derived CDR1 and CDR2 are MDHEN and SYDVKM. V lost 9 bases and J 2 bases, leaving 13 bases between the germline ends. The CDR3 nucleotides read TGTGCCAGTGGACAGTTACCCAACACCGGGGAGCTGTTTTTT. This codes for CASGQLPNTGELFF. Full variable domain (remainder filled in from reference TRBV28 and TRBJ2-2): DVKVTQSSRYLVKRTGEKVFLECVQDMDHENMFWYRQDPGLGLRLIYFSYDVKMKEKGDIPEGYSVSREKKERFSLILESASTNQTSMYLCASGQLPNTGELFFGEGSRLTVL.

The rearrangement links TRBV4-2 to TRBJ1-6; 8 bases line up with TRBD1. Germline CDR1 LGHNA, CDR2 YNFKEQ. V was clipped by 0 bases and J by 6 bases; unmatched bases: 4. The CDR3 spans 16 residues. CDR3 in amino acids: CASSQEGQGGNSPLHF. The CDR3 nucleotides are TGTGCCAGCAGCCAAGAAGGACAGGGCGGTAATTCACCCCTCCACTTT.

V is TRBV6-5 and J is TRBJ1-1, with TRBD1 as a possible D gene (6 bases). This CDR3 is 13 amino acids long. V was cut by 5 bases and J by 1 base, with 8 bases left in between. CDR1 is MNHEY and CDR2 is SVGAGI in the germline V gene. The CDR3 protein is CASSIQGNTEAFF. CDR3 DNA sequence: TGTGCCAGCAGTATACAGGGGAACACTGAAGCTTTCTTT.

The chain links TRBV12-2 to TRBJ1-2; the table's D call of TRBD1 was not tested on the DNA. TRBV12-2 is annotated as a pseudogene. This CDR3 contains 16 residues. The CDR3 DNA sequence: TGTGCAAGTCGCCTTTATGACACCCTCACAAACTATGGCTACACCTTC. Protein sequence: CASRLYDTLTNYGYTF.

The chain combines TRBV5-1 with TRBJ1-4, with 9 positions matching TRBD1. CDR1 and CDR2 (germline): SGHRS, YFSETQ. This CDR3 is built from 15 residues. J was trimmed by 6 bases and V by 3 bases; bases with no gene match: 6. DNA of the CDR3: TGCGCCAGCAGCTCTTCCCGGACAGGGGATGAAAAACTGTTTTTT. Its translation: CASSSSRTGDEKLFF.

The chain is built from TRBV5-6 and TRBJ1-2; TRBD1 is a possible D gene (6 bases). The V end was cut by 1 base, the J end by 8 bases, with 12 bases between. Germline V gene lookup returns CDR1 SGHDT and CDR2 YYEEEE. The CDR3 contains 13 residues. The CDR3, as DNA: TGTGCCAGCAGCTTGAGGCAGGGGACCGGCTACACCTTC. Amino acids: CASSLRQGTGYTF.

About this clone: Other DNA sequences in the same sample also yield this CDR3. DNA of the CDR3: TGTGCCAGCAGCTCGACAGGTAGTCAGCCCCAGCATTTT. Translating gives CASSSTGSQPQHF. The chain employs TRBV7-9 and TRBJ1-5; D is possibly TRBD1 (6 bases). Trimming shortened V by 4 bases and J by 6 bases, and 10 bases separated the two germline ends. Germline V gene data show CDR1 as SEHNR and CDR2 as FQNEAQ (reference sequence). The CDR3 runs 13 residues.

The V call is TRBV18, the J call TRBJ1-1; weak D call: TRBD1 (6 bases). V was cut by 4 bases and J by 1 base, with 13 bases left in between. CDR3 size: 15 residues. Germline CDR1 is KGHSH and CDR2 is LQKENI. The CDR3 coding sequence is TGTGCCAGCTCACGCCGGACAGAAAAGAACACTGAAGCTTTCTTT. Translating gives CASSRRTEKNTEAFF. Together with reference TRBV18 and TRBJ1-1, the CDR3 gives the full variable domain: NAGVMQNPRHLVRRRGQEARLRCSPMKGHSHVYWYRQLPEEGLKFMVYLQKENIIDESGMPKERFSAEFPKEGPSILRIQQVVRGDSAAYFCASSRRTEKNTEAFFGQGTRLTVV.

Of note for this clone: Other nucleotide sequences from this sample produce the same CDR3. J is TRBJ2-2 and V is TRBV19, with D maybe TRBD2 (6 bases). Trimming took 3 bases from V and 4 from J, leaving 6 bases between them. The CDR3 totals 13 residues. Per germline, CDR1 LNHDA and CDR2 SQIVND (reference sequence). The CDR3 DNA is TGTGCCAGTAGTATGGGAGGCACCGGGGAGCTGTTTTTT. Its protein is CASSMGGTGELFF.